What follows is one TCR beta chain and its context. In the study's own analysis: Estimation of nucleated cell counts relied on the amplification of reference gene primers. Some clones are missing from TCRdb's copy, which holds only in-frame ones; the method was immunoSEQ multiplex PCR. The D gene and trimming were derived from the DNA, and the V and J assignments and clone size from that table. The top ten hold approximately 37% of the sample, which has almost 85,000 clones, around 82% seen once. The data belong to a study of blood T cell repertoires in COVID-19. The clonotype was recovered from a man aged 80 or over with active or convalescent COVID-19. Sequencing used peripheral blood.

The CDR3 loop reads CASSIGGTVTDTQYF. The CDR3 coding sequence is TGTGCCAGTAGTATAGGTGGGACAGTCACAGATACGCAGTATTTT. The J gene is TRBJ2-3, the V gene TRBV19; 7 bases are a match to TRBD1. The ends lost 1 base at V and 2 bases at J; junction bases unmatched: 3. The CDR3 totals 15 residues. Germline loops: CDR1 LNHDA, CDR2 SQIVND (reference sequence).